This T cell receptor beta chain was retrieved from a study of T cells in Graves' hyperthyroidism and ophthalmopathy. There were TCR beta CDR3 regions amplified from RNA transcripts. Primed by the HTBI set, a first-round RT-PCR was run on the TCR CDR3. A single record per CDR3 protein comes from TCRdb applying MiXCR to the multiplex PCR reads. The sample lists almost 350,000 distinct CDR3 sequences, approximately 18% occurring once. This clonotype was observed at least ten times. The CDR3 extends over 15 amino acids. The germline V gene encodes CDR1 MNHEY and CDR2 SVGAGI. Trimming removed 2 bases at V and 4 bases at J, with 11 bases between.

This clonotype was obtained from a woman in her forties with Graves' ophthalmopathy. Sequencing was done on a sample of blood. J is TRBJ1-4 and V is TRBV6-5; D unresolved. The CDR3 is CASSYRIGDNEKLFF. CDR3 DNA: TGTGCCAGCAGTTACCGGATAGGCGATAATGAAAAACTGTTTTTT.